This T cell receptor beta chain comes out of a study of cytomegalovirus exposure and HLA in healthy donors. About the research overall: There were 100 million to 130 million unique TCR beta sequences, drawn from about 180 million T cells, in an earlier analysis.

A note on this clone: The antigen is unknown.

The germline V gene encodes CDR1 SGHTA and CDR2 FQGTGA. The V segment lost 6 bases and the J segment 4 bases; nucleotides outside the gene matches: 5. The CDR3 length is 15 residues. The PCR had 60 Vbeta and 13 Jbeta primers. Clones were read by immunoSEQ multiplex PCR, and TCRdb kept only the in-frame ones, dropping some. Of fewer than 150,000 clones in the sample, roughly 80% were seen once. Study-wide results and caveats: Rarity characterized most TCR sequences, yet some public TCRs appeared in many donors. In a later analysis, at a false discovery rate of 0.05, under 20,000 TCR beta sequences were associated with HLA alleles.

Sequencing was done on a sample of PBMCs. The V and J genes are TRBV7-3 and TRBJ2-1; 11 positions match TRBD2. The sequence was collected from a woman aged 50 to 65 in good health and CMV-seronegative. CDR3 coding DNA: TGTGCCAGCAGTTTAGCGGGGGGGCTGTACAATGAGCAGTTCTTC. As protein: CASSLAGGLYNEQFF.